This TCR beta chain originates from a study of blood T cell repertoires in COVID-19. Study at large: Acute-phase and convalescent COVID-19 samples originated in the United States, Italy and Spain. From T cells, B-cell-depleted T cells, or PBMCs came the material, which was cDNA or gDNA.

Losses at the gene ends were 5 bases for V and 6 bases for J; bases not matched to a gene: 13. This CDR3 has 16 amino acids. Those enrolled in Seattle joined during active infection and were followed longitudinally afterward. This clone is a singleton in its sample. In the original analysis: Amplification of reference gene primers was used by the study to estimate nucleated cell counts. The protocol was immunoSEQ multiplex PCR, while the TCRdb copy is restricted to in-frame clones and leaves out a portion. The V and J calls and clone size come from that table; D and trimming were worked out from the DNA. The repertoire holds some 220,000 clones, with over 75% as singletons.

Sequenced: peripheral blood. J is TRBJ2-3 and V is TRBV23-1; 8 bases map to TRBD1. TRBV23-1 falls under the ORF class, with uncertain function. The receptor was derived from a woman in her 70s with COVID-19, enrolled during active disease. CDR3 sequence (DNA): TGCGCCAGCAGTATCACCCAGGGGGCGGGACGGGATACGCAGTATTTT. Its translation is CASSITQGAGRDTQYF.